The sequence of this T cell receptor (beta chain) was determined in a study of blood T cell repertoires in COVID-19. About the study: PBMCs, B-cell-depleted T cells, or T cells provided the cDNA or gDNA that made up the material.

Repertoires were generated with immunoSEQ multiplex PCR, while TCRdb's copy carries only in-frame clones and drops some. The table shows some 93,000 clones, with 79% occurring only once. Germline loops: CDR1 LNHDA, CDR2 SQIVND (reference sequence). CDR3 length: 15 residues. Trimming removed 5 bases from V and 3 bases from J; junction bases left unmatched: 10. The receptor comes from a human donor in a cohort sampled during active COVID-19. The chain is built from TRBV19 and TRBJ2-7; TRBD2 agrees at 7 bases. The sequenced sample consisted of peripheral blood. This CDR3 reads CASSSPLAAHYEQYF. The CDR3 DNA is TGTGCCAGTAGTTCACCCCTAGCGGCGCACTACGAGCAGTACTTC.